What follows is one TCR beta chain and its context. No antigen is known for it. No qualities accompany the bases; no much larger clone lies one base away. This specimen comes from a study of control samples from healthy donors and cancer patients (dated by TCRdb to the early 2020s). A distance of 11 bases separates the germline ends of V and J, which lose 6 bases and 8 bases respectively. From a lookup of the germline V gene (reference sequence), CDR1 and CDR2 are MNHNY and SVGAGI. The CDR3 contains 13 residues, cysteine and phenylalanine counted. Here the CDR3 DNA is all that survives: 39 bases in frame from base 1. Library construction relied on the immunoSEQ multiplex PCR assay. The source is immuneACCESS, and TCRdb retained only in-frame sequences with V and J called. Part of the clones is not carried over; for the studies checked, unresolved V genes explain less than half of this, and the remainder is unexplained. The sample records 120,000 or so clones, more than 80% of which are singletons. The ten largest clones represent almost 40% of the sample.

The V gene is TRBV6-6 and the J gene is TRBJ1-6; the best D guess is TRBD1, with 6 bases matching. Specimen: blood. The receptor comes from a man aged 50-59 years in good health. The nucleotide sequence is TGTGCCAGCAGGGACAGACCAGATTCACCCCTCCACTTT. Its product reads: CASRDRPDSPLHF.